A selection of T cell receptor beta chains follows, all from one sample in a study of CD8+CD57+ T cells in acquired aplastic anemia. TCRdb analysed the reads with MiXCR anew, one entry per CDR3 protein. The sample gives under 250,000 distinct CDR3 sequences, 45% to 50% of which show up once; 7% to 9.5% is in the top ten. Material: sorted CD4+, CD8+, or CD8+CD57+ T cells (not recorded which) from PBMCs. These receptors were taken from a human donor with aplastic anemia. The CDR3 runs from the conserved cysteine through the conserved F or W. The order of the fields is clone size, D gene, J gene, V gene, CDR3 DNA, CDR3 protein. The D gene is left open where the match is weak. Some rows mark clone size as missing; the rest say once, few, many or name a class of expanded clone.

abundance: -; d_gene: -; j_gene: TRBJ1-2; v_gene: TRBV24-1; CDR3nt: TGTGCCACCAGTGATGGGACACTCCTCGGCTACACCTTC; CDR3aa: CATSDGTLLGYTF
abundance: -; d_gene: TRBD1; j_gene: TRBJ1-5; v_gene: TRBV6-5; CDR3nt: TGTGCCAGCAGTTTAAGGACAGGAGACCAGCCCCAGCATTTT; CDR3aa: CASSLRTGDQPQHF
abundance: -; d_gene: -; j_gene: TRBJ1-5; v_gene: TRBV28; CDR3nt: TGTGCCAGCACTCCACAGGGCAATCAGCCCCAGCATTTT; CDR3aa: CASTPQGNQPQHF
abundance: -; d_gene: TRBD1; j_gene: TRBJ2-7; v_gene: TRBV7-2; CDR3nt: TGTGCCAGCAGCTCCTATACAGGGGGCCGTCCCTACGAGCAGTACTTC; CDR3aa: CASSSYTGGRPYEQYF
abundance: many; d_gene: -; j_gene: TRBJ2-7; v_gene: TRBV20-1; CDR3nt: TGCAGTGCGGGGCGGCGGCTGATCACGTACGAGCAGTACTTC; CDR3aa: CSAGRRLITYEQYF
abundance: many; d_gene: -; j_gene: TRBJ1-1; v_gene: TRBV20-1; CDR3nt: TGCAGTGCTAGAGATCGGGAGACGAACACTGAAGCTTTCTTT; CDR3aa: CSARDRETNTEAFF
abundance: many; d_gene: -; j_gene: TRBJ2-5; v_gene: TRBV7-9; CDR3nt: TGTGCCAGCAGAAGCCCCCCGGGAGAGACCCAGTACTTC; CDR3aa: CASRSPPGETQYF
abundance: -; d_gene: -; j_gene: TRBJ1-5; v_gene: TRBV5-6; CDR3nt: TGTGCCAGCAGCCACGGGGCAGCCGTCAATCAGCCCCAGCATTTT; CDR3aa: CASSHGAAVNQPQHF
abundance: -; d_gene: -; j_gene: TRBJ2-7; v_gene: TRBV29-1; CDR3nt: TGCAGCGTTGAAGCGGGGGATACGGAGTACGAGCAGTACTTC; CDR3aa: CSVEAGDTEYEQYF
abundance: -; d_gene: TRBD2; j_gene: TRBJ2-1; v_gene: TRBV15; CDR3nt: TGTGCCACCAGACTTAGCACCATACCGGGACTAGCGGTCGAGGAGCAGTTCTTC; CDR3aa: CATRLSTIPGLAVEEQFF
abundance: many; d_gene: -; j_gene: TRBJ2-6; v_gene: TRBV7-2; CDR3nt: TGTGCCAGCAGCTTACCTTATGGGGCCAACGTCCTGACTTTC; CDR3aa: CASSLPYGANVLTF
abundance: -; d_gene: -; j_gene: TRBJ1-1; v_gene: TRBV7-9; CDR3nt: TGTGCCAGCAGCGTTCCCAGGGACGGGGCCTTCTTT; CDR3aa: CASSVPRDGAFF
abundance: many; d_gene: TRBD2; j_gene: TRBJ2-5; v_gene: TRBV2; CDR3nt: TGTGCCAGCAAAGGACTAGCAATTCCGGGAGAGACCCAGTACTTC; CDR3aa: CASKGLAIPGETQYF
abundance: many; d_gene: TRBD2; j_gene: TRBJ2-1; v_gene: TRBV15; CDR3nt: TGTGCCACCAGCAGGGGACTAGCGGGGCCTGAGCAGTTCTTC; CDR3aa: CATSRGLAGPEQFF
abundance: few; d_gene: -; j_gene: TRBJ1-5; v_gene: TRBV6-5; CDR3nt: TGTGCCAGCCCCCCGGAGTCATCAGGAGGGCAGCCCCAGCATTTT; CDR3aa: CASPPESSGGQPQHF
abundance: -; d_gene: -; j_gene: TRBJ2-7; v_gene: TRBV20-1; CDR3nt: TGCAGTGCCACTGGGAGTGGTTACTACGAGCAGTACTTC; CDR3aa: CSATGSGYYEQYF
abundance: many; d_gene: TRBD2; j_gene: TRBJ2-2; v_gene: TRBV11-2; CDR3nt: TGTGCAAGCCCGGGGCTAGCGGGAGGGCGTGGCGGGGAGCTGTTTTTT; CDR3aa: CASPGLAGGRGGELFF
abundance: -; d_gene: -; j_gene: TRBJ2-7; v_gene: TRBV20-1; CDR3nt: TGCAGTGCTCGACAGAGCGGGGACACCTACGAGCAGTACTTC; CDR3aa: CSARQSGDTYEQYF